This TCR beta chain is drawn from a study of T cells in Graves' hyperthyroidism and ophthalmopathy. There are 12 residues in the CDR3. V was trimmed by 6 bases and J by 7 bases, leaving 10 bases between them. The germline V gene encodes CDR1 KGHSH and CDR2 LQKENI. This clonotype was detected ten times or more. The CDR3 regions of TCR beta were amplified from RNA transcripts. HTBI primers were employed in a first-round RT-PCR of the TCR CDR3. In TCRdb, the multiplex PCR reads were re-called with MiXCR into one record per CDR3 protein. This table has approximately 360,000 distinct CDR3 sequences, 15% to 19% appearing once.

V gene TRBV18 combines with J gene TRBJ2-1; D not resolved. This receptor was identified in a woman aged 18-29 years with Graves' hyperthyroidism that later progressed to Graves' ophthalmopathy. Sequencing used blood. The CDR3 region has the DNA TGTGCCAGCTCTCCAGAAGGGAATGAGCAGTTCTTC. This encodes CASSPEGNEQFF. Full variable domain (missing parts from reference TRBV18 and TRBJ2-1): NAGVMQNPRHLVRRRGQEARLRCSPMKGHSHVYWYRQLPEEGLKFMVYLQKENIIDESGMPKERFSAEFPKEGPSILRIQQVVRGDSAAYFCASSPEGNEQFFGPGTRLTVL.